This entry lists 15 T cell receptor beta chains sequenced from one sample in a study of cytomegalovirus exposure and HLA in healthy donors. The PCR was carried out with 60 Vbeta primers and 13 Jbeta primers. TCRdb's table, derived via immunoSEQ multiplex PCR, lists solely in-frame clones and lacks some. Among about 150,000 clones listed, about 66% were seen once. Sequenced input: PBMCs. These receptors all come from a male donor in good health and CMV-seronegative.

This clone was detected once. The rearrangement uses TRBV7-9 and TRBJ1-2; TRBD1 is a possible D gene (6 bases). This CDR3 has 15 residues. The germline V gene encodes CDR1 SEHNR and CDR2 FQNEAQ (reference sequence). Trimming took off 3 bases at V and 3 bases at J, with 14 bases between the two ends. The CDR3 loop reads CASSLDGAGDYGYTF. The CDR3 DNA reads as TGTGCCAGCAGCTTGGACGGAGCAGGGGACTATGGCTACACCTTC. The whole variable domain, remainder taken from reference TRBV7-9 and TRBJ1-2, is DTGVSQNPRHKITKRGQNVTFRCDPISEHNRLYWYRQTLGQGPEFLTYFQNEAQLEKSRLLSDRFSAERPKGSFSTLEIQRTEQGDSAMYLCASSLDGAGDYGYTFGSGTRLTVV.

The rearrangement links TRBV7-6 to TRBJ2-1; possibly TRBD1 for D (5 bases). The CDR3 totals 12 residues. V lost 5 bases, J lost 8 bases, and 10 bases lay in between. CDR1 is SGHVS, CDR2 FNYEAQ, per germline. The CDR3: CASSPLGDEQFF. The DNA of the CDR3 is TGTGCCAGCAGCCCCTTAGGGGATGAGCAGTTCTTC. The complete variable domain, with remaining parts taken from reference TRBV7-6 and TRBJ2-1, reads GAGVSQSPRYKVTKRGQDVALRCDPISGHVSLYWYRQALGQGPEFLTYFNYEAQQDKSGLPNDRFSAERPEGSISTLTIQRTEQRDSAMYRCASSPLGDEQFFGPGTRLTVL.

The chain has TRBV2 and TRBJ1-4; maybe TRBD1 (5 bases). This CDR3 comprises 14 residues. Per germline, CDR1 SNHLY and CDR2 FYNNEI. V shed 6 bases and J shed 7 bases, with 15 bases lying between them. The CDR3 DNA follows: TGTGCCAGCAGAATGACAGTGGTCTCTGAAAAACTGTTTTTT. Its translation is CASRMTVVSEKLFF. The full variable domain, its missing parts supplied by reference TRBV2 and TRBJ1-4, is EPEVTQTPSHQVTQMGQEVILRCVPISNHLYFYWYRQILGQKVEFLVSFYNNEISEKSEIFDDQFSVERPDGSNFTLKIRSTKLEDSAMYFCASRMTVVSEKLFFGSGTQLSVL.

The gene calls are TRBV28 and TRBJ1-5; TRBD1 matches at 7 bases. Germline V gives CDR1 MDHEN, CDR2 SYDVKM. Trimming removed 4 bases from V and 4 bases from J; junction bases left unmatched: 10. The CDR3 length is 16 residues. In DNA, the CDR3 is TGTGCCAGCAGTTCCCCCTCGACAGGGCTAAATCAGCCCCAGCATTTT. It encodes CASSSPSTGLNQPQHF.

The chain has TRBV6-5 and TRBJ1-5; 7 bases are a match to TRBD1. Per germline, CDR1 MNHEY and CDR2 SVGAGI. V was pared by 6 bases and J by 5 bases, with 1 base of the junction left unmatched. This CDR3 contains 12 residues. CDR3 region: CASRQGDQPQHF. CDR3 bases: TGTGCCAGCAGGCAGGGGGATCAGCCCCAGCATTTT.

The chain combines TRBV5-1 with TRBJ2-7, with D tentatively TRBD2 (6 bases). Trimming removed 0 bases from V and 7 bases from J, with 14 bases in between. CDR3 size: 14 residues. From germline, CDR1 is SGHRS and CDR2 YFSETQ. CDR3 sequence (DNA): TGCGCCAGCAGCTTGGTCGGGAGTCCGATTGAGCAGTACTTC. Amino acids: CASSLVGSPIEQYF.

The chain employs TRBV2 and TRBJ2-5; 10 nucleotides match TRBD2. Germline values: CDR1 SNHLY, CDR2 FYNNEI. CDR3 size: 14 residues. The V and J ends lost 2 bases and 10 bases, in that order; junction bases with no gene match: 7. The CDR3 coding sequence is TGTGCCAGCAGTGAAAGAGGGACTAGCGAAGTCCAGTACTTC. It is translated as CASSERGTSEVQYF.

CDR3 residues: CATSSNRDTFTDTQYF. Here the CDR3 DNA reads TGTGCCACCAGCAGCAACCGGGACACCTTCACAGATACGCAGTATTTT. The chain has TRBV15 and TRBJ2-3; D perhaps matches TRBD1 (6 bases). Looked up from germline, CDR1 is LNHNV and CDR2 is YYDKDF (reference sequence). This CDR3 has 16 residues. V shed 3 bases and J shed 2 bases, with 15 bases lying between them.

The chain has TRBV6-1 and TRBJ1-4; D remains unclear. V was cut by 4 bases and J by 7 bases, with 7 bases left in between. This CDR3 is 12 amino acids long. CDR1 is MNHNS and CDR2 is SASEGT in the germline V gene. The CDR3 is CASSGTSEKLFF. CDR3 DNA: TGTGCCAGCAGTGGAACCAGTGAAAAACTGTTTTTT.

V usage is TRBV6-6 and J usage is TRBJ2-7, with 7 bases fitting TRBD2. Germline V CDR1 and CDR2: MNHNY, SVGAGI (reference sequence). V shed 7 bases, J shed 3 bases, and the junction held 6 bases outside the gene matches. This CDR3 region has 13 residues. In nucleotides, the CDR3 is TGTGCCAGCATGGCTAGCGGAGACTACGAGCAGTACTTC. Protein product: CASMASGDYEQYF.

Here the CDR3 DNA reads TGTGCCAGCAGAGAGACAGGCTTGAACACTGAAGCTTTCTTT. The encoded protein is CASRETGLNTEAFF. The chain couples TRBV6-1 to TRBJ1-1, with D possibly matching TRBD1 (6 bases). The CDR3 length is 14 residues. Trimming left V 6 bases short and J 0 bases short, with 11 bases between. Germline CDR1 MNHNS, CDR2 SASEGT.

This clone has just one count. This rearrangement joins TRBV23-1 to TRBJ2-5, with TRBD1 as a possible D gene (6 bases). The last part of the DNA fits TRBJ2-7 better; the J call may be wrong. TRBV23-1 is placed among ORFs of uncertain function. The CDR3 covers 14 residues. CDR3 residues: CASSPRPRGHEQYF. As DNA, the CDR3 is TGCGCCAGCAGTCCCCGCCCCAGGGGCCACGAGCAGTACTTC.

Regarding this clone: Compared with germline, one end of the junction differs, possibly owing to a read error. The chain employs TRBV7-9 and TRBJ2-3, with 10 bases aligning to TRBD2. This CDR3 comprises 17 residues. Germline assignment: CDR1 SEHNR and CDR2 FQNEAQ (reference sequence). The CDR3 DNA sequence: TGTTCCAGCAGCTTAGCGCAACTAGCGGGGCTCACAGATACGCAGTATTTT. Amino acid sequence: CSSSLAQLAGLTDTQYF.

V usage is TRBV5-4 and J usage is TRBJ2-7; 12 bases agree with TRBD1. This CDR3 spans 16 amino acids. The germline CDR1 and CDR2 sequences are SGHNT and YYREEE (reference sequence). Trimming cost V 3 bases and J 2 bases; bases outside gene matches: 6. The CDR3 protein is CASSSSGTGGTYEQYF. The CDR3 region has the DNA TGTGCCAGCAGCTCATCCGGGACAGGGGGCACCTACGAGCAGTACTTC.

CDR3 region: CASSPDRYSNQPQHF. The DNA for the CDR3 is TGTGCCAGCTCGCCCGACAGATATAGCAATCAGCCCCAGCATTTT. The V gene is TRBV18, the J gene TRBJ1-5; TRBD1 might be the D (5 bases). Looked up from germline, CDR1 is KGHSH and CDR2 is LQKENI. The V end was cut by 6 bases, the J end by 0 bases, with 12 bases between. This CDR3 has 15 amino acids.